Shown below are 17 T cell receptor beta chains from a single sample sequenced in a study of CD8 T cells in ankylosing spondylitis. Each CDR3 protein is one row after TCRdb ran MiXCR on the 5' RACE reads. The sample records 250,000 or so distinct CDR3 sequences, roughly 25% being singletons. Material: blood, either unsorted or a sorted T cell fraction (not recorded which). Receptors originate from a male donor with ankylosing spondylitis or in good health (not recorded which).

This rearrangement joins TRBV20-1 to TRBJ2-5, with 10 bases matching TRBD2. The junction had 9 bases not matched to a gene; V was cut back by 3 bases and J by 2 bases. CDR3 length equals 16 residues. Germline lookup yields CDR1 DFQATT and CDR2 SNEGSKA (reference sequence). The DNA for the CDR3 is TGCAGTGCTAGGGGTCGCCTAGCGGGGGCACAAGAGACCCAGTACTTC. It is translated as CSARGRLAGAQETQYF.

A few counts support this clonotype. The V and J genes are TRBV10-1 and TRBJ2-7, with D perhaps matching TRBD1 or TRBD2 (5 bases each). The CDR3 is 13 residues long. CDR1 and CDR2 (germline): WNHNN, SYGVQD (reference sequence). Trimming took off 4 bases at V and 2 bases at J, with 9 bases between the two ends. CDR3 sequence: CASSGEGTYEQYF. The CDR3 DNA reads TGCGCCAGCAGTGGTGAGGGGACCTACGAGCAGTACTTC.

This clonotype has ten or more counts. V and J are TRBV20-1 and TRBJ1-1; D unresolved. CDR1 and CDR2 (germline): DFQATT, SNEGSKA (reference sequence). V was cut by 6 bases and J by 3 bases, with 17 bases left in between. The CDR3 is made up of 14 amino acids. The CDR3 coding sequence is TGCAGTGCCCGAGGCGGGCCGGGAGACACTGAAGCTTTCTTT. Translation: CSARGGPGDTEAFF.

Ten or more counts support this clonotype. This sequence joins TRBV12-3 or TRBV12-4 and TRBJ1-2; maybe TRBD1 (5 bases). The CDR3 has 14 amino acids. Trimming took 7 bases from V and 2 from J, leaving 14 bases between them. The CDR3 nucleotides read TGTGCCAGCACAAATCGGGACGGCAACTATGGCTACACCTTC. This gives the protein CASTNRDGNYGYTF.

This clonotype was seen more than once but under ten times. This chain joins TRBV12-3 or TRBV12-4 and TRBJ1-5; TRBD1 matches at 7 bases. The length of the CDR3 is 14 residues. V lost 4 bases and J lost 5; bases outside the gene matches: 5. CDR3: CASSSDRAYQPQHF. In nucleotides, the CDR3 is TGTGCCAGCAGTTCCGACAGGGCGTATCAGCCCCAGCATTTT.

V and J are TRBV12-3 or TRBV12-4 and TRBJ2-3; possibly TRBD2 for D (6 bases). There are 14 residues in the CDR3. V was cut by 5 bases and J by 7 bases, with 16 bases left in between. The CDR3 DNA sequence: TGTGCCAGCAGTAACCACGGGGGTACAAATACGCAGTATTTT. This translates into CASSNHGGTNTQYF.

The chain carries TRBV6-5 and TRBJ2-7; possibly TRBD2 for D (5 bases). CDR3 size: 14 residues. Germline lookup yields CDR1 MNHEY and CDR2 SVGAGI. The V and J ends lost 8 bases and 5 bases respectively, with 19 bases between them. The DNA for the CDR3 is TGTGCCAGCCGTACTAACGGGGTTACGGACGAGCAGTACTTC. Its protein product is CASRTNGVTDEQYF.

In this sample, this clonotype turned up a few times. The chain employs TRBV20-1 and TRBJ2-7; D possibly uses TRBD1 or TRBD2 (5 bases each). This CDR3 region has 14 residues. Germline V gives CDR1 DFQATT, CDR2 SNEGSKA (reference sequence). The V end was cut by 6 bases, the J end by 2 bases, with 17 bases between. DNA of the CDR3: TGCAGTGCCCCCGGGACGGACGACCCCTACGAGCAGTACTTC. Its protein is CSAPGTDDPYEQYF.

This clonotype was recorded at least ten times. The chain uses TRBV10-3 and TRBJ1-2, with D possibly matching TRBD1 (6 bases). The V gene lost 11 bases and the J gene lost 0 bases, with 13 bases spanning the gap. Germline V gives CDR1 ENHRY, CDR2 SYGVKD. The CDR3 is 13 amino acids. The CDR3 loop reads CAARQATNYGYTF. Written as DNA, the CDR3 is TGTGCCGCGCGACAGGCAACTAACTATGGCTACACCTTC.

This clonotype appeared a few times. The CDR3 DNA follows: TGTGCCAGCAGTGAACGGGTCCGCACAGATACGCAGTATTTT. It encodes CASSERVRTDTQYF. This chain links TRBV2 with TRBJ2-3; D not certain. The V end lost 2 bases, the J end lost 1 base, and 7 bases lay between the germline ends. The length of the CDR3 is 14 residues. Germline CDR1 SNHLY, CDR2 FYNNEI.

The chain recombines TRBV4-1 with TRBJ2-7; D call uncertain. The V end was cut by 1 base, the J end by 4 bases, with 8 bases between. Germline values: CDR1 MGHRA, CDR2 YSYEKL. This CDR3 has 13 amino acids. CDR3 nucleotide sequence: TGCGCCAGCAGCCAAGGGAAAGAATACGAGCAGTACTTC. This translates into CASSQGKEYEQYF.

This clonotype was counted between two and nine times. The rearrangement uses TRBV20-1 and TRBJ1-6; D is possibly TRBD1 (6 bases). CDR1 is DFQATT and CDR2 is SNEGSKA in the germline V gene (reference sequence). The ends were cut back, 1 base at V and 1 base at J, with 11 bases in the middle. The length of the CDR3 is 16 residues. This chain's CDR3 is CSARVGGRSYNSPLHF. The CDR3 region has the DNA TGCAGTGCTAGAGTGGGGGGCAGATCCTATAATTCACCCCTCCACTTT.

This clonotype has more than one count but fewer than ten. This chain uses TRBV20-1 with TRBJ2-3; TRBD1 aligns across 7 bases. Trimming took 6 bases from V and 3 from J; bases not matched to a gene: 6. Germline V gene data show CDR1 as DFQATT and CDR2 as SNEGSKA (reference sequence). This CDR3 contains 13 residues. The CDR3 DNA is TGCAGTGCAAGACAGGGAGTAACAGATACGCAGTATTTT. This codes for CSARQGVTDTQYF.

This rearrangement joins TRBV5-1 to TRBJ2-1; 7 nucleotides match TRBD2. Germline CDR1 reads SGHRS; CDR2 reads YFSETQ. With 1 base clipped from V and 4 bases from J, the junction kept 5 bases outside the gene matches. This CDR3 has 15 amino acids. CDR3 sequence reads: CASSLLAGEYNEQFF. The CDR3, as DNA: TGCGCCAGCAGCTTGCTGGCGGGGGAGTACAATGAGCAGTTCTTC.

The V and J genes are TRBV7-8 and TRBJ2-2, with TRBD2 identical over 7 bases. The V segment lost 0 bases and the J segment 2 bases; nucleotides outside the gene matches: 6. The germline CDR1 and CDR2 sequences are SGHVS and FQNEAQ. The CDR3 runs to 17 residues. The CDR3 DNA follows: TGTGCCAGCAGCTTAGCGCCTAGCGGCTACAACACCGGGGAGCTGTTTTTT. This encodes CASSLAPSGYNTGELFF.

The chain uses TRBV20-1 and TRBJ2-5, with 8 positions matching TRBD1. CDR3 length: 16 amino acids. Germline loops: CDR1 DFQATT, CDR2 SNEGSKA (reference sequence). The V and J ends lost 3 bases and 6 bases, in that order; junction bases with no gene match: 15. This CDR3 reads CSASGSRGTGGQTQYF. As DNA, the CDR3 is TGCAGTGCTAGCGGTTCTAGAGGAACAGGGGGACAGACCCAGTACTTC.

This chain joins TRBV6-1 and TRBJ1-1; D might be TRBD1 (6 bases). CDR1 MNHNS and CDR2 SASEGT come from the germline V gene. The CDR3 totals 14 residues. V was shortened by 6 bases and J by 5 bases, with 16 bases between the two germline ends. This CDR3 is CASRNRAGGTEAFF. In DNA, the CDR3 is TGTGCCAGCAGAAACAGGGCTGGGGGAACTGAAGCTTTCTTT.